This T cell receptor beta chain was captured in a study of T cell responses to AZD1222 COVID-19 vaccine. Using immunoSEQ multiplex PCR, the repertoire was profiled, and TCRdb retains in-frame clones only, with some absent. The sample lists 150,000 to 200,000 clones, 85% to 90% occurring once. Overall study results and limits: The CD4 TCRs associated with vaccination extended across spike and predominated at 160-218 and 743-854.

Trimming stripped 5 bases from V and 3 bases from J, with 11 bases between. The CDR3 extends over 14 amino acids. Germline values: CDR1 LNHDA, CDR2 SQIVND (reference sequence). On this clone: Its antigen remains unidentified.

This receptor was taken from an adult who received the MenACWY meningococcal vaccine as a control. V is TRBV19 and J is TRBJ2-4; D possibly corresponds to TRBD1 (6 bases). The material sequenced was peripheral blood, taken 28 days after the second dose of the MenACWY control vaccine. CDR3 nucleotides: TGTGCCAGTAGTCACCCAGGGGACAAAAACATTCAGTACTTC. This sequence encodes CASSHPGDKNIQYF.